These 2 T cell receptor beta chains were sequenced from one sample in a study of OX40 agonist ivuxolimab in advanced cancers. Assay: immunoSEQ multiplex PCR; the TCRdb copy retains only in-frame clones and omits some. The sample holds 73,000 or so clones, 82% seen once. The sample in question was CD4+ or CD8+ T cells sorted from blood, obtained in a trial of the OX40 agonist ivuxolimab. All receptors come from an adult with an advanced solid tumor such as melanoma, head and neck, liver or kidney cancer.

This chain joins TRBV11-2 and TRBJ2-5, with D unresolved. This CDR3 contains 12 residues. Germline loops: CDR1 SGHAT, CDR2 FQNNGV. V dropped 4 bases and J dropped 5 bases, with 8 bases sitting between them. Here the CDR3 reads CASSSLRETQYF. The DNA of the CDR3 is TGTGCCAGCAGCTCCTTGCGGGAGACCCAGTACTTC.

This clone was counted between two and nine times. The V gene is TRBV5-1, the J gene TRBJ1-1; D ambiguous. Germline-derived CDR1 and CDR2 are SGHRS and YFSETQ. Trimming removed 4 bases at V and 1 base at J, with 8 bases between. This CDR3 has 13 amino acids. The CDR3: CASSVRQNTEAFF. The CDR3 DNA reads TGCGCCAGCAGCGTCCGACAGAACACTGAAGCTTTCTTT.